What follows describes a single T cell receptor (beta chain). Healthy donors of bone marrow made up the group. This sample is drawn from a study of cytomegalovirus exposure and HLA in healthy donors. Germline V gene sequence: CDR1 SNHLY, CDR2 FYNNEI. Trimming cost V 6 bases and J 4 bases, with 15 bases left between them. The CDR3 is 14 residues long. This PCR relied on a set of 60 Vbeta primers and 13 Jbeta primers. Profiling relied on immunoSEQ multiplex PCR, and the TCRdb table lists in-frame clones only, not all of them. This sample has over 75,000 clones, with about 80% found just once. The origin of this receptor is a man in his sixties in good health and CMV-seropositive. The sequencing input was PBMCs. This chain uses TRBV2 with TRBJ1-2; the D gene is possibly TRBD1 (5 bases). For the CDR3, the DNA is TGTGCCAGCAGCCCAACAGGTATTGGCTATGGCTACACCTTC. Its translation is CASSPTGIGYGYTF.